Below are 7 T cell receptor beta chains sequenced from a single sample in a study of blood T cell repertoires in COVID-19. This table comes from immunoSEQ multiplex PCR, and its TCRdb copy is limited to in-frame clones, with some not included. The sample contains more than 200,000 clones, approximately 90% of which appear only once. The specimen sequenced was peripheral blood. The origin of the receptors is a man aged 50 or older with acute or convalescent COVID-19.

The J gene is TRBJ2-3, the V gene TRBV4-2; perhaps TRBD1 as D (6 bases). The CDR3 is made up of 16 amino acids. The ends were cut back, 4 bases at V and 1 base at J, with 15 bases in the middle. Germline assignment: CDR1 LGHNA and CDR2 YNFKEQ. The CDR3 DNA reads as TGTGCCAGCAGCCCCGGACAGTATCTCGGCACAGATACGCAGTATTTT. It is translated as CASSPGQYLGTDTQYF.

The V gene is TRBV5-1, the J gene TRBJ2-1, with TRBD1 as a possible D gene (6 bases). The CDR3 spans 14 residues. Looked up from germline, CDR1 is SGHRS and CDR2 is YFSETQ. V was trimmed by 5 bases and J by 1 base, leaving 10 bases between them. CDR3 loop: CASSPGESYNEQFF. The CDR3 nucleotides read TGCGCCAGCAGTCCAGGGGAGTCCTACAATGAGCAGTTCTTC.

The J gene is TRBJ2-3, the V gene TRBV5-1; 10 bases align to TRBD1. CDR3 length equals 16 residues. The germline CDR1 and CDR2 sequences are SGHRS and YFSETQ. V trimming: 0 bases; J trimming: 6 bases; junction bases outside the gene matches: 7. The CDR3 DNA sequence: TGCGCCAGCAGCTTGGGTCCGACAGGGGGCTTGGATACGCAGTATTTT. Protein sequence: CASSLGPTGGLDTQYF.

This clone was counted a few times. Distinct nucleotide sequences in the sample also encode this CDR3. V and J are TRBV11-2 and TRBJ2-7; 7 bases align to TRBD1. CDR3 size: 15 residues. The J segment lost 0 bases and the V segment lost 1 base, leaving 3 bases of the junction unmatched. The germline V gene has CDR1 SGHAT and CDR2 FQNNGV. The CDR3 loop is CASSLARDSSYEQYF. The CDR3 bases are TGTGCCAGCAGCTTAGCACGGGACAGCTCCTACGAGCAGTACTTC.

The CDR3 DNA follows: TGTGCCAGCAGCATGACAGGTTACGAGCAGTACTTC. Translation gives CASSMTGYEQYF. The chain combines TRBV5-5 with TRBJ2-7; tentative D call: TRBD1 (6 bases). From germline, CDR1 is SGHKS and CDR2 YYEKEE (reference sequence). Deletions cut 4 bases from V and 4 bases from J, with 9 bases between. This CDR3 has 12 amino acids.

The rearrangement joins TRBV19 to TRBJ1-6, with 7 bases lining up with TRBD1. J lost 8 bases, V lost 3 bases, and 7 bases had no gene match. Germline values: CDR1 LNHDA, CDR2 SQIVND (reference sequence). The CDR3 is 15 amino acids. The CDR3, as DNA: TGTGCCAGTAGTATGGTGACAGGGTATCATTCACCCCTCCACTTT. It yields the protein CASSMVTGYHSPLHF. Using reference TRBV19 and TRBJ1-6 for the parts outside the CDR3, the full variable domain is DGGITQSPKYLFRKEGQNVTLSCEQNLNHDAMYWYRQDPGQGLRLIYYSQIVNDFQKGDIAEGYSVSREKKESFPLTVTSAQKNPTAFYLCASSMVTGYHSPLHFGNGTRLTVT.

The chain is built from TRBV18 and TRBJ1-3; D possibly corresponds to TRBD1 (5 bases). Deletions cut 0 bases from V and 7 bases from J, with 16 bases between. CDR1 KGHSH and CDR2 LQKENI come from the germline V gene. There are 16 residues in the CDR3. CDR3 sequence (DNA): TGTGCCAGCTCACCACCTTCCCAGGGTCGGCACAACACCATATATTTT. This translates into CASSPPSQGRHNTIYF.